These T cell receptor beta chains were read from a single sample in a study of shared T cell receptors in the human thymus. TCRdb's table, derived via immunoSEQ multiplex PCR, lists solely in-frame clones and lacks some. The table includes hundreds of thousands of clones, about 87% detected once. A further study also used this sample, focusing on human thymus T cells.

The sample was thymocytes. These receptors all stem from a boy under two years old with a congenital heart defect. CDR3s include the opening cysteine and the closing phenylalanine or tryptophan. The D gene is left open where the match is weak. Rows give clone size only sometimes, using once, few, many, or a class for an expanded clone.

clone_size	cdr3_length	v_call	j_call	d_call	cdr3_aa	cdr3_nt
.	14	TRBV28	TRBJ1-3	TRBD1	CASSPRGPGNTIYF	TGTGCCAGCAGTCCCAGGGGGCCTGGAAACACCATATATTTT
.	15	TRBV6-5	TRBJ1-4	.	CASSYSKRTNEKLFF	TGTGCCAGCAGTTACTCGAAACGGACTAATGAAAAACTGTTTTTT
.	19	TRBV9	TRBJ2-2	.	CASSVMDKRTEVTTGELFF	TGTGCCAGCAGCGTAATGGATAAGCGGACAGAGGTTACCACCGGGGAGCTGTTTTTT
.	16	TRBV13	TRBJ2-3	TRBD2	CASSLGSGIGTDTQYF	TGTGCCAGCAGCTTAGGTAGCGGGATAGGTACAGATACGCAGTATTTT
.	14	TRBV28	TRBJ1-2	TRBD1	CASSLGQGNSGYTF	TGTGCCAGCAGTTTAGGACAGGGTAATTCTGGCTACACCTTC
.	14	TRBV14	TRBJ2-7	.	CASSQVSFPLEQYF	TGTGCCAGCAGCCAAGTTTCCTTTCCACTCGAGCAGTACTTC
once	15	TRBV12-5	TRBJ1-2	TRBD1	CASGLRQGYDYGYTF	TGTGCTAGTGGTTTACGACAGGGGTACGACTATGGCTACACCTTC
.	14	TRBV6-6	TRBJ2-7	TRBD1	CASIRGTGPYEQYF	TGTGCCAGCATTCGTGGGACAGGGCCCTACGAGCAGTACTTC
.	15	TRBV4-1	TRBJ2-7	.	CASSPRWSRDYEQYF	TGCGCCAGCAGCCCCCGATGGTCCAGGGACTACGAGCAGTACTTC
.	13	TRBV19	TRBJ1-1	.	CASSKRVNTEAFF	TGTGCCAGTAGCAAGAGGGTGAACACTGAAGCTTTCTTT
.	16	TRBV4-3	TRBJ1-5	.	CASSQGPPGFDQPQHF	TGCGCCAGCAGCCAAGGCCCCCCGGGTTTTGATCAGCCCCAGCATTTT
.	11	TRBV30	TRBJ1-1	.	CAWSDRVEAFF	TGTGCCTGGAGTGACAGGGTTGAAGCTTTCTTT
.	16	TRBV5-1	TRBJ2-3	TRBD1	CASSGGQVTSTDTQYF	TGCGCCAGCAGCGGTGGACAGGTAACTAGCACAGATACGCAGTATTTT
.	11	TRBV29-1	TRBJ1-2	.	CSVERGDGYTF	TGCAGCGTTGAACGGGGGGATGGCTACACCTTC
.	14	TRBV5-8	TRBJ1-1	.	CASDSHLGNTEAFF	TGTGCCAGCGATTCACATCTAGGGAACACTGAAGCTTTCTTT
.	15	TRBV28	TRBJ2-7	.	CASKSQAGVLYEQYF	TGTGCCAGCAAGTCCCAGGCAGGGGTATTATACGAGCAGTACTTC